Listed below are T cell receptor beta chains from one sample, sequenced in a study of blood T cell repertoires in COVID-19. Assay: immunoSEQ multiplex PCR; the TCRdb copy retains only in-frame clones and omits some. The sample records 160,000 or so clones, roughly nine tenths being singletons. Sequenced input: peripheral blood. The receptors originated from a man in his sixties with active or convalescent COVID-19. The CDR3 runs from the conserved cysteine through the conserved F or W. Each record gives: J gene, clone size, V gene, D gene, CDR3 protein, CDR3 DNA. D genes are given only for firm matches. A row's size may be missing; if present it is once, few, many or a size class.

>TRBJ2-7|-|TRBV27|TRBD1
CASSTDRVREQYF
TGTGCCAGCAGTACGGACAGGGTGAGAGAGCAGTACTTC
>TRBJ2-7|-|TRBV29-1|-
CSVATESYEQYF
TGCAGCGTTGCGACAGAATCCTACGAGCAGTACTTC
>TRBJ2-3|-|TRBV5-1|TRBD1
CASSLPPGQGAQKATDTQYF
TGCGCCAGCAGCTTACCCCCGGGACAGGGGGCGCAGAAAGCCACAGATACGCAGTATTTT
>TRBJ1-1|-|TRBV12-5|TRBD1
CASGFYGQGIEAFF
TGTGCTAGTGGTTTTTATGGACAGGGGATTGAAGCTTTCTTT
>TRBJ1-4|-|TRBV3-1/TRBV3-2|TRBD1
CASSLGQGPNEKLFF
TGTGCCAGCAGCCTAGGACAGGGGCCTAATGAAAAACTGTTTTTT
>TRBJ1-1|once|TRBV6-6|-
CASSERGWGGERGKNTEAFF
TGTGCCAGCAGCGAGCGTGGTTGGGGTGGTGAGAGAGGGAAGAACACTGAAGCTTTCTTT
>TRBJ2-7|-|TRBV6-5|TRBD1
CASSYKGQRYEQYF
TGTGCCAGCAGCTACAAGGGACAGCGGTACGAGCAGTACTTC
>TRBJ1-4|-|TRBV7-9|-
CASSQVSGGRNEKLFF
TGTGCCAGCAGCCAAGTTTCGGGGGGTAGAAATGAAAAACTGTTTTTT
>TRBJ1-2|few|TRBV14|TRBD1
CASSRDRVDYGYTF
TGTGCCAGCAGCCGGGACAGGGTTGACTATGGCTACACCTTC
>TRBJ1-2|-|TRBV30|TRBD1
CAWRDIGQGYGYTF
TGTGCCTGGAGGGATATTGGACAGGGCTATGGCTACACCTTC
>TRBJ2-1|-|TRBV20-1|-
CSASWFRDFPISYNEQFF
TGCAGTGCTAGTTGGTTCAGGGACTTTCCCATCTCCTACAATGAGCAGTTCTTC
>TRBJ2-3|-|TRBV18|-
CASSPPQLTDTQYF
TGTGCCAGCTCACCACCGCAACTCACAGATACGCAGTATTTT
>TRBJ1-5|-|TRBV7-2|-
CASSLRSDQPQHF
TGTGCCAGCAGCTTGAGGAGCGATCAGCCCCAGCATTTT
>TRBJ1-3|-|TRBV10-3|TRBD1
CAIRPQGSGNTIYF
TGTGCCATCAGGCCACAGGGGTCTGGAAACACCATATATTTT
>TRBJ1-3|-|TRBV6-5|-
CASSYRAQASGNTIYF
TGTGCCAGCAGTTACCGCGCACAGGCCTCTGGAAACACCATATATTTT
>TRBJ2-3|-|TRBV18|-
CASSPDRTSTDTQYF
TGTGCCAGCTCACCAGACAGGACGAGCACAGATACGCAGTATTTT
>TRBJ1-1|-|TRBV9|-
CASSVVEGNEAFF
TGTGCCAGCAGCGTAGTCGAGGGTAACGAAGCTTTCTTT
>TRBJ2-5|-|TRBV27|TRBD2
CASSLFGTSGRGTQETQYF
TGTGCCAGCAGTTTATTCGGGACTAGCGGGAGGGGAACCCAAGAGACCCAGTACTTC
>TRBJ1-4|-|TRBV18|TRBD1
CASSPTGQPTNEKLFF
TGTGCCAGCTCACCTACGGGACAGCCAACTAATGAAAAACTGTTTTTT
>TRBJ1-5|-|TRBV19|TRBD1
CASSIARGLGLSQPQHF
TGTGCCAGTAGTATAGCGAGGGGGCTGGGGTTAAGTCAGCCCCAGCATTTT
>TRBJ2-4|-|TRBV7-2|-
CASSLPAGEGNIQYF
TGTGCCAGCAGCTTACCGGCAGGGGAAGGGAACATTCAGTACTTC
>TRBJ2-2|-|TRBV5-1|-
CASSPSLQTNTGELFF
TGCGCCAGCAGCCCGAGCCTGCAAACTAACACCGGGGAGCTGTTTTTT
>TRBJ1-6|-|TRBV30|-
CASNREGSPLHF
TGTGCCTCAAACAGGGAGGGGTCACCCCTCCACTTT
>TRBJ2-7|-|TRBV7-8|-
CASSLQSIGDYEQYF
TGTGCCAGCAGCTTACAATCGATCGGGGACTACGAGCAGTACTTC
>TRBJ1-2|-|TRBV27|-
CASTAGRGYGYTF
TGTGCCAGCACGGCCGGACGGGGCTATGGCTACACCTTC
>TRBJ1-2|-|TRBV5-1|-
CASSLGWGANYGYTF
TGCGCCAGCAGCTTGGGATGGGGAGCAAACTATGGCTACACCTTC
>TRBJ1-2|once|TRBV5-5|-
CASSLSPGIGFSGYGYTF
TGTGCCAGCAGCTTGTCCCCGGGGATCGGCTTTTCGGGGTATGGCTACACCTTC
>TRBJ2-1|-|TRBV12-3/TRBV12-4|-
CASSRARDNEQFF
TGTGCCAGCAGTCGGGCGAGGGACAATGAGCAGTTCTTC
>TRBJ2-5|-|TRBV5-1|-
CASSLGAQETQYF
TGCGCCAGCAGCTTGGGGGCACAAGAGACCCAGTACTTC
>TRBJ1-6|-|TRBV14|-
CASSQQKSPLHF
TGTGCCAGCAGCCAACAGAAATCACCCCTCCACTTT
>TRBJ2-6|-|TRBV5-6|TRBD1
CASSRDRRNSGANVLTF
TGTGCCAGCAGTAGGGACAGGAGAAACTCTGGGGCCAACGTCCTGACTTTC
>TRBJ1-1|-|TRBV29-1|TRBD1
CSVEVRDRPDLLREAFF
TGCAGCGTTGAGGTTCGGGACAGGCCAGACCTACTCCGTGAAGCTTTCTTT
>TRBJ2-7|-|TRBV4-1|-
CASSQDLRTPLEQYF
TGCGCCAGCAGCCAAGATCTTCGGACACCCCTCGAGCAGTACTTC
>TRBJ2-3|-|TRBV4-1|TRBD2
CASSRRSDGGSNPDTQYF
TGCGCCAGCAGCCGAAGAAGCGACGGGGGGTCTAATCCAGATACGCAGTATTTT
>TRBJ1-4|-|TRBV27|TRBD1
CASSLGQGAGKLFF
TGTGCCAGCAGTTTGGGGCAGGGGGCCGGAAAACTGTTTTTT
>TRBJ1-2|few|TRBV19|-
CASSIVDLTYGYTF
TGTGCCAGTAGTATCGTAGACTTGACCTATGGCTACACCTTC
>TRBJ2-5|-|TRBV10-3|-
CAISESLSGQETQYF
TGTGCCATCAGTGAGTCGCTTAGCGGCCAAGAGACCCAGTACTTC
>TRBJ2-7|-|TRBV5-1|TRBD1
CASSLWGQSFDEQYF
TGCGCCAGCAGCTTGTGGGGACAGAGTTTTGACGAGCAGTACTTC
>TRBJ2-1|few|TRBV5-1|TRBD2
CASSLGGLSYNEQFF
TGCGCCAGCAGCTTGGGGGGACTATCCTACAATGAGCAGTTCTTC